This T cell receptor (beta chain) was identified during a study of OX40 agonist ivuxolimab in advanced cancers. The study's findings and limits: The mean number of expanded clones was higher in CD8+ T cells than in CD4+.

Sequencing used immunoSEQ multiplex PCR; TCRdb keeps in-frame clones, though not all of them. The sample records roughly 5,300 clones, roughly two thirds being singletons. By proportion, this clone is medium-sized. The target antigen is unknown. CDR1 and CDR2 (germline): SQVTM, ANQGSEA. Trimming cost V 3 bases and J 7 bases, with 18 bases left between them. This CDR3 is built from 14 residues. The chain joins TRBV29-1 to TRBJ1-2; D uncertain. The clonotype originates from an adult with an advanced solid tumor such as melanoma, head and neck, liver or kidney cancer. Specimen: CD4+ or CD8+ T cells sorted from blood, collected in a trial of the OX40 agonist ivuxolimab. In nucleotides, the CDR3 is TGCAGCGTTGATGTACCCAGCGACTCGGGTGGCTACACCTTC. Translation: CSVDVPSDSGGYTF.